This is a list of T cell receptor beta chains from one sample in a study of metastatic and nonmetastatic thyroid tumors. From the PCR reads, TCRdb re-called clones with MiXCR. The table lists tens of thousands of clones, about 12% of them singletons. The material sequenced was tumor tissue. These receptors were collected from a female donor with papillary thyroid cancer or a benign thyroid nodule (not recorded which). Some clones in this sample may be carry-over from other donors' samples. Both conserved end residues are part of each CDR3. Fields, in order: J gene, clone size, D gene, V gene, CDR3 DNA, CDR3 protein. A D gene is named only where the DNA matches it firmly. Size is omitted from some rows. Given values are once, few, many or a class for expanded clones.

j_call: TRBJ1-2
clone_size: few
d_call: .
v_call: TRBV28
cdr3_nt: TGTGCCAGCAGTTCCTCGAACTATGGCTACACCTTC
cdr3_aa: CASSSSNYGYTF

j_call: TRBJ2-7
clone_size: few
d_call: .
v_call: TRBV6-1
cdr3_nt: TGTTCCAGCAGAGTCGGCGCCGTCCTGTCCTACGAGCAGTACTTC
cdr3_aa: CSSRVGAVLSYEQYF

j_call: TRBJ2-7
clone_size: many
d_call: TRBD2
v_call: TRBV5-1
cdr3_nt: TGCGCCAGCAGCTTAAGGGCTCTTAGCGGGAGCTACGAGCAGTACTTC
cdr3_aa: CASSLRALSGSYEQYF

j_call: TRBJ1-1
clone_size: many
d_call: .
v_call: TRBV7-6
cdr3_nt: TGTGCCAGCAGCTTAGCGCTGGGAATGAACACTGAAGCTTTCTTT
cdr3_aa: CASSLALGMNTEAFF

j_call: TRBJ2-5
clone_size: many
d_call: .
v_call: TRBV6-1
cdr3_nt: TGTGCCAGCAGTGTCAGGTTGGAGACCCAGTACTTC
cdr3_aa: CASSVRLETQYF

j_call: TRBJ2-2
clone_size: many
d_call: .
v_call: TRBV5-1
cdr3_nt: TGCGCCAGCAGCCCGGGGGTCACCGGGGAGCTGTTTTTT
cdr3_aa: CASSPGVTGELFF

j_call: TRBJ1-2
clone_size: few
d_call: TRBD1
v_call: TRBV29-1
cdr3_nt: TGCAGCGCTCGGACAGGGACCTATGGCTACACCTTC
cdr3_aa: CSARTGTYGYTF

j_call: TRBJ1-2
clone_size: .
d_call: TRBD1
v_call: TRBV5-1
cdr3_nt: TGCGCCAGCAGCTTATGGGGACAGTGGATGGACCCTGGCTACACCTTC
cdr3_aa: CASSLWGQWMDPGYTF

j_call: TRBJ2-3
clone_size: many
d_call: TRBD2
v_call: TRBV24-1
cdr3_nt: TGTGCCACCGGGCCAGCGGGGGAGGACACGCAGTATTTT
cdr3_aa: CATGPAGEDTQYF

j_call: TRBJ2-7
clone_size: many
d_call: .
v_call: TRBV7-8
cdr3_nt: TGTGCCAGCAGCGGGGACGGGACGTACGAGCAGTACTTC
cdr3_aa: CASSGDGTYEQYF

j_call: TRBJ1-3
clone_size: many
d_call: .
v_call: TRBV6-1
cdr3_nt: TGTGCCAGCAGTGAAAGAGGGGTCGGAAACACCATATATTTT
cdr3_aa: CASSERGVGNTIYF

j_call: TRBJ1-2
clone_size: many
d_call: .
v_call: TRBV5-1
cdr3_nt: TGCGCCAGCAGCTTGGCAGGGGACGGCTACACCTTC
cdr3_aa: CASSLAGDGYTF

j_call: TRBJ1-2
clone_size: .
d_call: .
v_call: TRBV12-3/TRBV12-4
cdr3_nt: TGTGCCAGCAGCCCGGGGCATCTGCACTATGGCTACACCTTC
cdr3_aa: CASSPGHLHYGYTF

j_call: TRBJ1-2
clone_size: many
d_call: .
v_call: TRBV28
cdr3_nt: TGTGCCAGCAGTTTGCCGGGAACCGGGGAGGGTCGCTACACCTTC
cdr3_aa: CASSLPGTGEGRYTF

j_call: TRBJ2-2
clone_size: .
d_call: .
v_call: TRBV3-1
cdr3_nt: TGTGCCAGCAGCCACATCGCTAGGTCTGGGGAGCTGTTTTTT
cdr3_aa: CASSHIARSGELFF

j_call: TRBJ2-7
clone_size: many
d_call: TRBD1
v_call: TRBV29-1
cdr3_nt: TGCAGCGGCCGGGACAGGGCCTACGAGCAGTACTTC
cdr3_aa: CSGRDRAYEQYF

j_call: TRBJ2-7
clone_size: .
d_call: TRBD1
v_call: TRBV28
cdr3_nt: TGTGCCAGCAGTTTATGGGACAGGGTTTCCCTCTCCTACGAGCAGTACTTC
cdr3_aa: CASSLWDRVSLSYEQYF